Below, 26 T cell receptor beta chains from the same sample are listed, as sequenced in a study of T cell responses to AZD1222 COVID-19 vaccine. Sequencing used immunoSEQ multiplex PCR; TCRdb keeps in-frame clones, though not all of them. The sample records around 130,000 clones, about 88% being singletons. Here the sequenced sample was peripheral blood, taken 28 days after the second AZD1222 dose. The receptors were gathered from an adult who received the AZD1222 COVID-19 vaccine.

V gene TRBV20-1 combines with J gene TRBJ2-3; D gene unclear. The CDR3 runs 9 residues. Germline CDR1 DFQATT, CDR2 SNEGSKA (reference sequence). Deletions cut 6 bases from V and 15 bases from J, with 13 bases between. DNA of the CDR3: TGCAGTGCCGATAGAGCCGGATATTTT. Protein: CSADRAGYF.

The chain uses TRBV30 and TRBJ1-2; D remains unclear. The V gene lost 0 bases and the J gene lost 4 bases, with 6 bases spanning the gap. CDR3 length: 12 amino acids. Per germline, CDR1 GTSNPN and CDR2 SVGIG (reference sequence). The CDR3 region has the DNA TGTGCCTGGAGTGTATCGAGCTATGGCTACACCTTC. Protein product: CAWSVSSYGYTF.

The chain recombines TRBV18 with TRBJ1-2; maybe TRBD1 (6 bases). The CDR3 runs to 13 residues. V lost 10 bases and J 3 bases, leaving 15 bases between the germline ends. CDR1 is KGHSH, CDR2 LQKENI, per germline. The CDR3 DNA sequence: TGTGCCACCCAAGGGGGGAGTTACTATGGCTACACCTTC. Amino acid sequence: CATQGGSYYGYTF.

This chain connects TRBV2 to TRBJ1-6; 9 bases line up with TRBD1. V dropped 1 base and J dropped 9; count of bases not matched to a gene: 4. The CDR3 is 15 amino acids. From germline, CDR1 is SNHLY and CDR2 FYNNEI. The CDR3: CASSEERTGASPLHF. The CDR3 DNA reads TGTGCCAGCAGTGAAGAGCGGACAGGGGCTTCACCCCTCCACTTT.

V and J are TRBV29-1 and TRBJ1-1; a possible D gene is TRBD1 (6 bases). V was cut by 6 bases and J by 5 bases, with 16 bases left in between. The germline gives CDR1 SQVTM, CDR2 ANQGSEA. CDR3 length: 13 residues. The CDR3 coding sequence is TGCAGCGTAATACAGGGTTCGGGGACTGAAGCTTTCTTT. The encoded protein is CSVIQGSGTEAFF.

There are a few counts of this clone. V gene TRBV7-3 combines with J gene TRBJ1-1; possibly TRBD1 for D (5 bases). Germline CDR1 is SGHTA and CDR2 is FQGTGA. The CDR3 length is 17 residues. V lost 0 bases and J lost 2, with 16 bases in between. The CDR3, as DNA: TGTGCCAGCAGCTTAACCCGGGGGACGACGGGCAACACTGAAGCTTTCTTT. Translation: CASSLTRGTTGNTEAFF. Using reference TRBV7-3 and TRBJ1-1 for the parts outside the CDR3, the full variable domain is GAGVSQTPSNKVTEKGKYVELRCDPISGHTALYWYRQSLGQGPEFLIYFQGTGAADDSGLPNDRFFAVRPEGSVSTLKIQRTERGDSAVYLCASSLTRGTTGNTEAFFGQGTRLTVV.

By sample fraction, this clone is medium-sized. V and J are TRBV5-1 and TRBJ1-1; TRBD1 agrees at 7 bases. Germline V gives CDR1 SGHRS, CDR2 YFSETQ. This CDR3 has 14 residues. The V and J ends lost 3 bases and 2 bases, in that order; junction bases with no gene match: 4. The CDR3 loop reads CASSSGQPNTEAFF. The CDR3 DNA reads as TGCGCCAGCAGCTCGGGACAGCCAAACACTGAAGCTTTCTTT.

The genes are TRBV5-6 and TRBJ2-7; possible D gene TRBD2, 6 bases. The CDR3 extends over 14 amino acids. Germline CDR1 SGHDT, CDR2 YYEEEE. Trimming pared 4 bases from V and 5 bases from J, leaving 16 bases between. Written as DNA, the CDR3 is TGTGCCAGCAGCCTGCGGGGTCAGACCAACGAGCAGTACTTC. Translation gives CASSLRGQTNEQYF.

The rearrangement joins TRBV4-3 to TRBJ1-2; the match to TRBD1 covers 7 bases. CDR1 is LGHNA and CDR2 is YSLEER in the germline V gene. The junction had 9 bases not matched to a gene; V was cut back by 4 bases and J by 1 base. The CDR3 extends over 16 amino acids. CDR3: CASSRKIGDSNYGYTF. CDR3 DNA: TGCGCCAGCAGCCGAAAGATTGGGGACAGTAACTATGGCTACACCTTC.

This chain's CDR3 is CASSSTLSGNTIYF. Here the CDR3 DNA reads TGTGCCAGCAGCTCTACCTTATCTGGAAACACCATATATTTT. The V and J genes are TRBV7-9 and TRBJ1-3; D is unclear. Germline CDR1 is SEHNR and CDR2 is FQNEAQ (reference sequence). The CDR3 consists of 14 residues. V dropped 4 bases and J dropped 1 base, with 8 bases sitting between them.

V is TRBV4-3 and J is TRBJ2-7, with 9 bases aligning to TRBD2. Looked up from germline, CDR1 is LGHNA and CDR2 is YSLEER. This CDR3 is built from 16 residues. V shed 1 base and J 6 bases; nucleotides not matched to a gene: 10. The CDR3 DNA sequence: TGCGCCAGCAGCCAAGTTGCTTGGCTAGCGGGGAGCGAGCAGTACTTC. It codes for CASSQVAWLAGSEQYF.

The CDR3 loop reads CASSQGGLGYTIYF. The CDR3 DNA is TGCGCCAGCAGCCAAGGGGGGCTTGGGTACACCATATATTTT. This chain uses TRBV4-1 with TRBJ1-3; a weak D match, TRBD1 (6 bases). V shed 1 base and J shed 8 bases, with 12 bases lying between them. This CDR3 contains 14 residues. Germline V lookup: CDR1 MGHRA, CDR2 YSYEKL.

The V and J genes are TRBV2 and TRBJ2-5; D assignment may be TRBD1 or TRBD2 (6 bases each). Germline V CDR1 and CDR2: SNHLY, FYNNEI. Trimming left V 0 bases short and J 1 base short, with 12 bases between. CDR3 length equals 16 residues. The CDR3 DNA is TGTGCCAGCAGTGAAGCTGTTGGGGGGCTCCAAGAGACCCAGTACTTC. This gives the protein CASSEAVGGLQETQYF.

V usage is TRBV19 and J usage is TRBJ1-4, with 8 nucleotides matching TRBD1. This CDR3 spans 15 amino acids. Germline CDR1 LNHDA, CDR2 SQIVND (reference sequence). Trimming cost V 7 bases and J 6 bases; bases outside gene matches: 10. CDR3 residues: CASKHRGDQYEKLFF. DNA of the CDR3: TGTGCCAGTAAACACAGGGGGGATCAGTATGAAAAACTGTTTTTT.

This chain joins TRBV12-1 and TRBJ2-3; TRBD2 is the table's D call and was not checked against the DNA. TRBV12-1 is a recognized pseudogene. This CDR3 has 15 residues. The DNA of the CDR3 is TGTGCCAGCTCCCCTTTAGCGGCGACGAGGGATACGCAGTATTTT. Its translation is CASSPLAATRDTQYF.

The rearrangement uses TRBV10-3 and TRBJ2-7; 7 bases agree with TRBD2. Germline CDR1 and CDR2: ENHRY and SYGVKD. The trim removed 0 bases at V and 3 bases at J, leaving 2 bases unmatched. The CDR3 spans 14 residues. Here the CDR3 DNA reads TGTGCCATCAGTGAGTCGACGGGGGGCTACGAGCAGTACTTC. The encoded protein is CAISESTGGYEQYF.

V is TRBV5-5 and J is TRBJ2-7; D is uncertain. Trimming took 2 bases from V and 2 from J, leaving 8 bases between them. Germline CDR1 is SGHKS and CDR2 is YYEKEE (reference sequence). The CDR3 totals 13 residues. The CDR3 nucleotides are TGTGCCAGCAGCTTTACAGTGACCTACGAGCAGTACTTC. It codes for CASSFTVTYEQYF.

The chain recombines TRBV20-1 with TRBJ2-3; 7 bases agree with TRBD2. Germline CDR1 reads DFQATT; CDR2 reads SNEGSKA (reference sequence). V lost 3 bases and J lost 2; bases outside the gene matches: 8. CDR3 length equals 15 residues. The CDR3 loop is CSASSPAGNTDTQYF. Written as DNA, the CDR3 is TGCAGTGCTAGTAGTCCAGCGGGGAACACAGATACGCAGTATTTT.

The V and J genes are TRBV4-1 and TRBJ1-5; D is unresolved. Trimming left V 4 bases short and J 7 bases short, with 11 bases between. The germline V gene has CDR1 MGHRA and CDR2 YSYEKL. The CDR3 has 13 amino acids. The CDR3 DNA is TGCGCCAGCAGCCCTCCTTATTTGCAGCCCCAGCATTTT. As protein: CASSPPYLQPQHF.

The V call is TRBV11-2, the J call TRBJ2-1; 11 positions agree with TRBD2. The junction had 4 bases not matched to a gene; V was cut back by 5 bases and J by 4 bases. The CDR3 has 15 residues. CDR1 SGHAT and CDR2 FQNNGV come from the germline V gene. Written as DNA, the CDR3 is TGTGCCAGCAGCCATGGGACTAGCGGATACAATGAGCAGTTCTTC. Encoded protein: CASSHGTSGYNEQFF.

The chain recombines TRBV18 with TRBJ1-6; D possibly corresponds to TRBD1 (5 bases). Germline CDR1 and CDR2: KGHSH and LQKENI. The V end was cut by 3 bases, the J end by 7 bases, with 10 bases between. The CDR3 runs 14 residues. The CDR3, as DNA: TGTGCCAGCTCACCGGACAATAGCAATTCACCCCTCCACTTT. Translation gives CASSPDNSNSPLHF.

The V and J genes are TRBV11-1 and TRBJ1-2; 7 nucleotides line up with TRBD1. From germline, CDR1 is SGHAT and CDR2 FQDESV (reference sequence). The CDR3 loop spans 15 amino acids. V shed 7 bases and J 2 bases; nucleotides not matched to a gene: 10. CDR3 protein: CASTSPGQSNYGYTF. For the CDR3, the DNA is TGTGCCAGCACCTCGCCGGGACAGTCAAACTATGGCTACACCTTC.

This chain connects TRBV30 to TRBJ1-6; a weak D match, TRBD1 (5 bases). The CDR3 is made up of 15 amino acids. Trimming took 8 bases from V and 0 from J, leaving 14 bases between them. Germline V lookup: CDR1 GTSNPN, CDR2 SVGIG (reference sequence). CDR3 coding DNA: TGTGCCGCCGGGACCGTTAGCTCCTATAATTCACCCCTCCACTTT. Translation: CAAGTVSSYNSPLHF.

The gene calls are TRBV7-9 and TRBJ1-1; 8 nucleotides match TRBD1. Germline CDR1 and CDR2: SEHNR and FQNEAQ (reference sequence). The CDR3 extends over 14 amino acids. After removal of 5 bases from V and 1 base from J, the junction contained 3 bases not matched to a gene. CDR3: CASSKGQENTEAFF. The DNA of the CDR3 is TGTGCCAGCAGCAAGGGACAGGAGAACACTGAAGCTTTCTTT.

The V and J genes are TRBV7-9 and TRBJ1-4; D is possibly TRBD1 (5 bases). CDR1 and CDR2 from the germline V gene are SEHNR and FQNEAQ (reference sequence). The CDR3 runs 13 residues. Trimming took off 1 base at V and 11 bases at J, with 11 bases between the two ends. The CDR3 DNA follows: TGTGCCAGCAGCTTAGAGGGACCAGGGAAACTGTTTTTT. Protein: CASSLEGPGKLFF.

The V and J genes are TRBV6-5 and TRBJ2-5; 9 nucleotides align to TRBD1. With 7 bases clipped from V and 2 bases from J, the junction kept 5 bases outside the gene matches. This CDR3 has 14 amino acids. From germline, CDR1 is MNHEY and CDR2 SVGAGI. CDR3: CASTDRGWQETQYF. The DNA for the CDR3 is TGTGCCAGCACCGACAGGGGGTGGCAAGAGACCCAGTACTTC.